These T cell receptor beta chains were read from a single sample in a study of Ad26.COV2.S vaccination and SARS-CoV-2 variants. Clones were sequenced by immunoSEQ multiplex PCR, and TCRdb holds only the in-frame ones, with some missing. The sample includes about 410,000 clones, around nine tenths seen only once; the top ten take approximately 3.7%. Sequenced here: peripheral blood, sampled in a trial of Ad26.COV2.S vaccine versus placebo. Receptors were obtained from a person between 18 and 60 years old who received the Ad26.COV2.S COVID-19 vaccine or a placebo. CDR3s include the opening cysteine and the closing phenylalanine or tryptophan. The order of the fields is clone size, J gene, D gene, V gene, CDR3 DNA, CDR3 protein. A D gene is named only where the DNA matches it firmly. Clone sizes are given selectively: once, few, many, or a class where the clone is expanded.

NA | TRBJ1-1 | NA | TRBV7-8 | TGTGCCAGCAGCCTAGGGTGGGACACCGGAGAAGCTTTCTTT | CASSLGWDTGEAFF
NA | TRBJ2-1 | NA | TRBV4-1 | TGCGCCAGCAGCCAAGGGGGGGGCCTTAGTGACAATGAGCAGTTCTTC | CASSQGGGLSDNEQFF
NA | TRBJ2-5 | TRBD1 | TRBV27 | TGTGCCAGCAGTTTAGACAGGGAAGAGACCCAGTACTTC | CASSLDREETQYF
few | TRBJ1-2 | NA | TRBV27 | TGTGCCAGCAGTAACAACAACTATGGCTACACCTTC | CASSNNNYGYTF
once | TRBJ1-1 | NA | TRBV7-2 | TGTGCCAGCAGCTTCGCTGGGACCCGAGAAGCTTTCTTT | CASSFAGTREAFF
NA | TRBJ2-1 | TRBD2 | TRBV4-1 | TGCGCCAGCAGCCAAGGACTAGCGGGGGAGGGGGAGCAGTTCTTC | CASSQGLAGEGEQFF
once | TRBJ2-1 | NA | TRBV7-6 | TGTGCCAGCAGCTTGCAAATGCCTACCGGGGCCCATGAGCAGTTCTTC | CASSLQMPTGAHEQFF
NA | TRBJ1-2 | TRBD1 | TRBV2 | TGTGCCAGCAGAGAAGGGGACAGACTCTATGGCTACACCTTC | CASREGDRLYGYTF
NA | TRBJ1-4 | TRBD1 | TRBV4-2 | TGTGCCAGCAGCCACGTTGGGACAGCAGTAAATGAAAAACTGTTTTTT | CASSHVGTAVNEKLFF
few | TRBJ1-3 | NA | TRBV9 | TGTGCCAGCAGCGTAGGTGGGGCAGGAAACACCATATATTTT | CASSVGGAGNTIYF